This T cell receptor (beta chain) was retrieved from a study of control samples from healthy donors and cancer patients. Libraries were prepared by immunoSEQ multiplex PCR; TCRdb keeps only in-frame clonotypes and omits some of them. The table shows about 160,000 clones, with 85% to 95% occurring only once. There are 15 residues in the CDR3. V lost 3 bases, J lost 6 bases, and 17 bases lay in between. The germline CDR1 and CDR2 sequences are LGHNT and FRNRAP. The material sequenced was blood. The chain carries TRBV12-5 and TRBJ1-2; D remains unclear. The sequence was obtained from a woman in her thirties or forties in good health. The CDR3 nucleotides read TGTGCTAGTGGTTTACCGGCCGGGAGATTCAATGGCTACACCTTC. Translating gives CASGLPAGRFNGYTF.